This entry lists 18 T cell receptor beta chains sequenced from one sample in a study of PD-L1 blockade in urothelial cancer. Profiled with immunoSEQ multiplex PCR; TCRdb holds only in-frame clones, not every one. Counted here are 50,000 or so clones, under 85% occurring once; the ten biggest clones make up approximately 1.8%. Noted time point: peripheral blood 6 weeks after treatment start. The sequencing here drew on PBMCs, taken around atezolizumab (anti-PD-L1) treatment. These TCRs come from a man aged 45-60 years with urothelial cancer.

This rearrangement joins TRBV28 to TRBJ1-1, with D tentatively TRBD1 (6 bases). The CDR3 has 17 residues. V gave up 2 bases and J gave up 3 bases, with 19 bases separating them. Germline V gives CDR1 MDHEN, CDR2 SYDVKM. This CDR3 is CASSLPQGRRWDTEAFF. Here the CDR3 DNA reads TGTGCCAGCAGTTTACCACAGGGACGACGATGGGACACTGAAGCTTTCTTT. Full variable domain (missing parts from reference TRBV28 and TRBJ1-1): DVKVTQSSRYLVKRTGEKVFLECVQDMDHENMFWYRQDPGLGLRLIYFSYDVKMKEKGDIPEGYSVSREKKERFSLILESASTNQTSMYLCASSLPQGRRWDTEAFFGQGTRLTVV.

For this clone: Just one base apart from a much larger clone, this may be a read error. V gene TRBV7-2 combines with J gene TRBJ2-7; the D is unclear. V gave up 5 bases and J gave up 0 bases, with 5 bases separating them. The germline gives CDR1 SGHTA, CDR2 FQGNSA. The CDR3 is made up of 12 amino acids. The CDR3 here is CASSPSSYEQYF. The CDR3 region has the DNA TGTGCCAGCAGCCCGAGCTCCTACGAGCAGTACTTC. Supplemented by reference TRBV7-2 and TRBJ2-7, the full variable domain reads GAGVSQSPSNKVTEKGKDVELRCDPISGHTALYWYRQSLGQGLEFLIYFQGNSAPDKSGLPSDRFSAERTGGSVSTLTIQRTQQEDSAVYLCASSPSSYEQYFGPGTRLTVT.

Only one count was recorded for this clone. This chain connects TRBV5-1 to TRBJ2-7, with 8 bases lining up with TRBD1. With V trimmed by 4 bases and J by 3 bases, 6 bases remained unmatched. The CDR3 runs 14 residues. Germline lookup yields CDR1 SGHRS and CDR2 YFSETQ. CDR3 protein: CASSAGQGFYEQYF. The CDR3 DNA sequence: TGCGCCAGCAGCGCAGGACAGGGTTTCTACGAGCAGTACTTC. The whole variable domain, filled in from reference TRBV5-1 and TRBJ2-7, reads KAGVTQTPRYLIKTRGQQVTLSCSPISGHRSVSWYQQTPGQGLQFLFEYFSETQRNKGNFPGRFSGRQFSNSRSEMNVSTLELGDSALYLCASSAGQGFYEQYFGPGTRLTVT.

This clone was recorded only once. The CDR3 nucleotides read TGTGCCAGCAGTGGCCGGGTCGCCTCGGGAGAGCAGTTCTTC. Amino acids: CASSGRVASGEQFF. The rearrangement links TRBV4-2 to TRBJ2-1, with TRBD2 as a possible D gene (5 bases). Germline V gene data show CDR1 as LGHNA and CDR2 as YNFKEQ. V shed 6 bases and J shed 10 bases, with 19 bases lying between them. The CDR3 extends over 14 amino acids.

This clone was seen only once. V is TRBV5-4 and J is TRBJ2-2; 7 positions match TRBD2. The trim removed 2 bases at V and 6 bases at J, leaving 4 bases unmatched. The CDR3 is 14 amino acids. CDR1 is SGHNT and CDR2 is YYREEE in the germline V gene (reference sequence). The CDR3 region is CASSLGEGSGELFF. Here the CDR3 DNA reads TGTGCCAGCAGCTTAGGGGAGGGATCCGGGGAGCTGTTTTTT.

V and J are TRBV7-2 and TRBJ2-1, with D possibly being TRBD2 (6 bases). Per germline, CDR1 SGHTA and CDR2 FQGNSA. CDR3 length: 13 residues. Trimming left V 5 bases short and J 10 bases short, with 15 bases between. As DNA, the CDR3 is TGTGCCAGCAGCATACCGGGACTGAGGGAGCAGTTCTTC. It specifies CASSIPGLREQFF.

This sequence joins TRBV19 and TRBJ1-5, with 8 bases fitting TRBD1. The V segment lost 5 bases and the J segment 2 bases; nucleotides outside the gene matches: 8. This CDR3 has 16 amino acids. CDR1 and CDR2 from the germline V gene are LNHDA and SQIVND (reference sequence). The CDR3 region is CASSSDREIGNQPQHF. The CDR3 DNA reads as TGTGCCAGTAGTTCGGACAGGGAAATAGGCAATCAGCCCCAGCATTTT.

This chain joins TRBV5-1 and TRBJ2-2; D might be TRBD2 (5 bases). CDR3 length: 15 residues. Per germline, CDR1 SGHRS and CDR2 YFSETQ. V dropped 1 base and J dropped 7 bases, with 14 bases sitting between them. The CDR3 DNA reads TGCGCCAGCAGCTTGAGTACGGGGTCAGGCGGGGAGCTGTTTTTT. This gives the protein CASSLSTGSGGELFF.

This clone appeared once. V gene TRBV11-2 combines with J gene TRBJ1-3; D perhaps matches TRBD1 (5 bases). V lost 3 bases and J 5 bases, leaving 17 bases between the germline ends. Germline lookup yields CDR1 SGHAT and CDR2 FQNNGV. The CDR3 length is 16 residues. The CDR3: CASSLGFTSGRNTIYF. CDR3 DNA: TGTGCCAGCAGCTTGGGGTTTACGTCAGGGCGAAACACCATATATTTT.

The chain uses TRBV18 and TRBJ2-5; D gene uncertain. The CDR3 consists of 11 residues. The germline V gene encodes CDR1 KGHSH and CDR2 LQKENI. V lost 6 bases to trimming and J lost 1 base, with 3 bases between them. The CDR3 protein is CASSLQETQYF. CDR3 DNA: TGTGCCAGCTCCCTCCAAGAGACCCAGTACTTC.

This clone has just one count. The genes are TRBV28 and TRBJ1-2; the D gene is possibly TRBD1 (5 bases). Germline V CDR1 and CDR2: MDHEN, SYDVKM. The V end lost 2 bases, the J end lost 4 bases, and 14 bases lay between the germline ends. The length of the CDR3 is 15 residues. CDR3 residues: CASSLLSRESYGYTF. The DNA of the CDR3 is TGTGCCAGCAGTTTACTAAGCAGGGAAAGCTATGGCTACACCTTC.

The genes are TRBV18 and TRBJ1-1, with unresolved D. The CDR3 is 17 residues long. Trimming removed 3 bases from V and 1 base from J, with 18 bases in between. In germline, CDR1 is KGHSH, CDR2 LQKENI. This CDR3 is CASSPLASIGSNTEAFF. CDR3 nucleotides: TGTGCCAGCTCACCGCTGGCCAGCATCGGGTCGAACACTGAAGCTTTCTTT. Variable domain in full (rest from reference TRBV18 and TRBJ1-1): NAGVMQNPRHLVRRRGQEARLRCSPMKGHSHVYWYRQLPEEGLKFMVYLQKENIIDESGMPKERFSAEFPKEGPSILRIQQVVRGDSAAYFCASSPLASIGSNTEAFFGQGTRLTVV.

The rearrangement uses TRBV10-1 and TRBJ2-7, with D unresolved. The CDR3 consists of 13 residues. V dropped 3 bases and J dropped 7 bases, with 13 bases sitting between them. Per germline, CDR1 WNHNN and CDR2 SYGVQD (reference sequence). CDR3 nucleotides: TGCGCCAGCAGTGACGTCCTCCCCGGGGAGCAGTACTTC. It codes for CASSDVLPGEQYF.

The CDR3 DNA is TGTGCCAGCAGCTCGGACGACAGGGGACAGTACTTC. The encoded protein is CASSSDDRGQYF. V is TRBV5-6 and J is TRBJ2-7, with 8 bases lining up with TRBD1. CDR1 SGHDT and CDR2 YYEEEE come from the germline V gene. J gave up 10 bases and V 3 bases, and 6 bases lay outside the gene matches. The CDR3 runs 12 residues. Combining the CDR3 with reference TRBV5-6 and TRBJ2-7 gives the whole variable domain DAGVTQSPTHLIKTRGQQVTLRCSPKSGHDTVSWYQQALGQGPQFIFQYYEEEERQRGNFPDRFSGHQFPNYSSELNVNALLLGDSALYLCASSSDDRGQYFGPGTRLTVT.

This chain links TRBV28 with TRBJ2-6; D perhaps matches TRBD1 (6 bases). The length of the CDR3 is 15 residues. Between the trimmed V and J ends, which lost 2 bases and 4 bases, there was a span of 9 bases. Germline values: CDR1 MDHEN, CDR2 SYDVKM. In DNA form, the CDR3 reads TGTGCCAGCAGTTTACAGGGGACCGGGGCCAACGTCCTGACTTTC. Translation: CASSLQGTGANVLTF.

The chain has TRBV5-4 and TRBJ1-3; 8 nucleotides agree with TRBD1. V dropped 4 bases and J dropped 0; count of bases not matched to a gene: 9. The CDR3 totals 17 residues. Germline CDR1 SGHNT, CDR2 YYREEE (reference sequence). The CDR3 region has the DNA TGTGCCAGCAGCGCCCGGACAGGGAAAAGCTCTGGAAACACCATATATTTT. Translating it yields CASSARTGKSSGNTIYF.

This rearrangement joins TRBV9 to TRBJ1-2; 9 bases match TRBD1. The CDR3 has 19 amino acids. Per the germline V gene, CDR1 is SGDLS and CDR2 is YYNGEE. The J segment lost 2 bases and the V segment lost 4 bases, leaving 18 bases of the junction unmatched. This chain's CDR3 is CASSPQTGTGRWGNYGYTF. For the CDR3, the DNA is TGTGCCAGCAGCCCGCAAACCGGGACAGGGCGTTGGGGGAACTATGGCTACACCTTC.

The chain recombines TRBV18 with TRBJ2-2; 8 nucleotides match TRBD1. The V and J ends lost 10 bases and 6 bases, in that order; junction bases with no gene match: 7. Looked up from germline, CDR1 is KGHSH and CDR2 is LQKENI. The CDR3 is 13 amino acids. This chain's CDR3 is CATTRTGPGELFF. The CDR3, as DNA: TGTGCCACCACCCGGACAGGGCCCGGGGAGCTGTTTTTT.